This entry lists 3 T cell receptor beta chains sequenced from one sample in a study of blood T cell repertoires in COVID-19. TCRdb's copy holds only in-frame clones and misses some; the assay was immunoSEQ multiplex PCR. The sample contains around 300,000 clones, roughly 87% of which appear only once. The sequenced sample consisted of peripheral blood. The receptors stem from a man in his forties or fifties with active or convalescent COVID-19.

This sequence joins TRBV28 and TRBJ2-7, with 10 nucleotides matching TRBD1. CDR1 and CDR2 from the germline V gene are MDHEN and SYDVKM. This CDR3 has 16 residues. J was trimmed by 0 bases and V by 8 bases; bases with no gene match: 10. The CDR3 spells CASLTEGQGSSYEQYF. The CDR3 DNA sequence: TGTGCCAGCTTAACAGAGGGACAGGGGAGCTCCTACGAGCAGTACTTC.

The chain uses TRBV6-5 and TRBJ1-6; the D is unclear. Germline assignment: CDR1 MNHEY and CDR2 SVGAGI. This CDR3 has 13 amino acids. V was trimmed by 7 bases and J by 6 bases, leaving 10 bases between them. The DNA for the CDR3 is TGTGCCAGCAACGGGAGGGTTAATTCACCCCTCCACTTT. This encodes CASNGRVNSPLHF.

This clone showed up just a few times. The chain recombines TRBV5-6 with TRBJ1-6, with D uncertain. Trimming took 1 base from V and 10 from J, leaving 12 bases between them. This CDR3 is 14 amino acids long. From germline, CDR1 is SGHDT and CDR2 YYEEEE. CDR3 nucleotides: TGTGCCAGCAGCTTGCGAGGATCCGGATCACCCCTCCACTTT. This encodes CASSLRGSGSPLHF.